The 11 T cell receptor beta chains in this list originate from one sample, sequenced in a study of T cell responses to AZD1222 COVID-19 vaccine. Libraries were prepared by immunoSEQ multiplex PCR; TCRdb keeps only in-frame clonotypes and omits some of them. This table holds some 83,000 clones, around 86% found once. Sequenced here: peripheral blood, sampled on day 0 of AZD1222 vaccination. These receptors came from an adult in good health.

This sequence joins TRBV28 and TRBJ2-7, with D maybe TRBD2 (6 bases). The CDR3 consists of 15 residues. Trimming took off 3 bases at V and 0 bases at J, with 12 bases between the two ends. The V gene's germline CDR1 is MDHEN and CDR2 SYDVKM. The CDR3 coding sequence is TGTGCCAGCAGTTTGTTTCCGGGAGTCTCCTACGAGCAGTACTTC. Its protein product is CASSLFPGVSYEQYF.

This clone was recorded only once. The chain is built from TRBV29-1 and TRBJ2-7, with D uncertain. The CDR3 contains 11 residues. Germline V gene sequence: CDR1 SQVTM, CDR2 ANQGSEA. V lost 7 bases to trimming and J lost 2 bases, with 9 bases between them. In DNA, the CDR3 is TGCAGCGGCTCAAAAACCTACGAGCAGTACTTC. Translated, it gives CSGSKTYEQYF.

The chain uses TRBV7-2 and TRBJ1-1; D uncertain. The ends were cut back, 1 base at V and 2 bases at J, with 8 bases in the middle. The germline CDR1 and CDR2 sequences are SGHTA and FQGNSA. This CDR3 has 14 amino acids. In nucleotides, the CDR3 is TGTGCCAGCAGCTTAGGGCCTGGTAACACTGAAGCTTTCTTT. It encodes CASSLGPGNTEAFF.

The chain joins TRBV15 to TRBJ2-5; D perhaps matches TRBD2 (6 bases). This CDR3 has 14 amino acids. Germline lookup yields CDR1 LNHNV and CDR2 YYDKDF (reference sequence). The germline V and J ends were trimmed by 8 bases and 4 bases, with 17 bases remaining between them. The CDR3 region has the DNA TGTGCCACCCGCGGGACGGCCCGTGGAGAGACCCAGTACTTC. Translated, it gives CATRGTARGETQYF.

V and J are TRBV7-2 and TRBJ2-3; no reliable D call. Germline-derived CDR1 and CDR2 are SGHTA and FQGNSA. The length of the CDR3 is 13 residues. V was trimmed by 5 bases and J by 2 bases, leaving 8 bases between them. The chain's CDR3 is CASSALITDTQYF. CDR3 DNA: TGTGCCAGCAGCGCGCTCATCACAGATACGCAGTATTTT.

The chain recombines TRBV5-1 with TRBJ2-1; no reliable D call. The CDR3 length is 13 residues. CDR1 and CDR2 from the germline V gene are SGHRS and YFSETQ. V lost 2 bases and J lost 5, with 8 bases in between. The CDR3 protein is CASSLISDNEQFF. The DNA of the CDR3 is TGCGCCAGCAGCTTAATTTCTGACAATGAGCAGTTCTTC.

The CDR3 DNA is TGTGCCAGCAGCTTATCTCGGACAGGATATAACTATGGCTACACCTTC. This sequence encodes CASSLSRTGYNYGYTF. The J gene is TRBJ1-2, the V gene TRBV7-3; TRBD1 matches at 7 bases. In germline, CDR1 is SGHTA, CDR2 FQGTGA. CDR3 length equals 16 residues. J was trimmed by 1 base and V by 2 bases; bases with no gene match: 7.

CDR3 DNA: TGTGCCACCAGCAGAGAACGGAGGAACACTGAAGCTTTCTTT. The encoded protein is CATSRERRNTEAFF. The chain couples TRBV15 to TRBJ1-1; D remains ambiguous. This CDR3 is built from 14 residues. Germline V lookup: CDR1 LNHNV, CDR2 YYDKDF (reference sequence). Trimming left V 0 bases short and J 1 base short, with 6 bases between.

The chain is built from TRBV21-1 and TRBJ1-2; TRBD1 was called by the table and not checked on the DNA. TRBV21-1 is tagged as a pseudogene. This CDR3 contains 17 residues. CDR3 sequence: CASTLQGGARYLYGYTF. In DNA form, the CDR3 reads TGTGCCAGCACCCTTCAGGGGGGCGCGAGATACCTCTATGGCTACACCTTC.

The chain has TRBV3-1 (or the pseudogene TRBV3-2) and TRBJ1-2; 7 positions match TRBD1. Trimming cost V 4 bases and J 8 bases; bases outside gene matches: 13. The CDR3 extends over 15 amino acids. Germline CDR1 and CDR2: LGHDT and YNNKEL (reference sequence). CDR3 residues: CASSLKGGTGVGYTF. The CDR3 region has the DNA TGTGCCAGCAGCCTAAAGGGGGGCACAGGGGTAGGCTACACCTTC.

This chain uses TRBV21-1 with TRBJ1-1; the table's D call TRBD1 went unverified against the DNA. TRBV21-1 is termed a pseudogene. This CDR3 is 14 amino acids long. Here the CDR3 DNA reads TGTGCCAGCATCGATCCGGGCAGGGGGACTGAAGCTTTCTTT. This sequence encodes CASIDPGRGTEAFF.